Here is one T cell receptor (beta chain) with its context. Its antigen is unknown. No base quality values were provided; no much bigger clone lies one nucleotide off. These data originate in a study of T-cell reconstitution after alpha-beta-depleted transplantation in children (dated by TCRdb to 2016 to 2018). Notes on the research overall: T-cell immune reconstitution after TCRalphabeta/CD19-depleted allogeneic hematopoietic cell transplantation in children was quantitatively tracked in the study by means of TCR repertoire profiling. Overall study results and their limits: About two months after transplant, the apparently early recovery of alphabetaT-cell counts reportedly depended on just several hundred clones that had expanded rapidly and came from non-depleted graft cells. The high TCRbeta diversity at day 60 in some patients was ascribed to recipient T cells and intrathymic progenitors that had survived conditioning. Over subsequent months, a decline in hyperexpanded clone frequencies was noted, and after one year, T-cell counts and TCRbeta diversity were mostly ascribed to newly produced T cells.

From the cysteine up to the phenylalanine, the CDR3 has a length of 14 residues. This entry keeps only the CDR3 DNA: 42 bases, framed from base 1. CDR1 and CDR2 (SGHVS, FQNEAQ) derive from the germline V gene. V was cut back by 4 bases and J by 3 bases, leaving a gap of 12 bases between them. Sample treatment or condition, as interpreted from the label and publication: allogeneic hematopoietic cell transplantation with graft depleted of TCRalphabeta T cells and CD19 B cells. Transplant recipients were children who received TCRalphabeta/CD19-depleted allogeneic hematopoietic cell grafts. The protocol used for the library was PCR. The sequencing machine was an Illumina HiSeq 2500. To normalize quantification of the TCRbeta repertoire, the TCR libraries were built with molecular barcoding that relied on unique molecular identifiers. TCRdb reprocessing: public reads trimmed at Q25 with fastp, clones called with MiXCR, in-frame beta chains kept. Rows merge per CDR3 protein into single entries with the most common DNA and genes. The sample contains fewer than 550,000 distinct CDR3 sequences, roughly 11% of them found a single time. The ten largest clonotypes hold approximately 14% of the sample.

The clonotype was recovered from a female patient aged 2-9 years who had a stem cell transplant for aplastic anemia, so the T cells may come from the graft donor. The specimen was PBMCs, mostly from graft donor cells, collected 180 days after TCRalphabeta/CD19-depleted stem cell transplant. The rearrangement joined TRBV7-8 to TRBJ1-2, with the D gene uncertain. The DNA sequence is as follows: TGTGCCAGCAGCTCTCGAAGGGTCGACTATGGCTACACCTTC. Its translation is CASSSRRVDYGYTF. The full variable domain, with segments outside the CDR3 supplied by the reference TRBV7-8 and TRBJ1-2 proteins, appears as GAGVSQSPRYKVAKRGQDVALRCDPISGHVSLFWYQQALGQGPEFLTYFQNEAQLDKSGLPSDRFFAERPEGSVSTLKIQRTQQEDSAVYLCASSSRRVDYGYTFGSGTRLTVV.